These 29 T cell receptor beta chains originate from one sample sequenced in a study of T cells after yellow fever vaccination. TCRdb reprocessed the 5' RACE reads with MiXCR, giving one entry per CDR3 protein. The data hold some 300,000 distinct CDR3 sequences, with approximately 3.8% observed a single time. The sample consisted of PBMCs, taken on the day of the yellow fever booster vaccination. These receptors were collected from a man younger than 35 who received the YFV17D yellow fever vaccine.

This clonotype was counted between two and nine times. The rearrangement uses TRBV29-1 and TRBJ1-1; the D is unclear. The V gene's germline CDR1 is SQVTM and CDR2 ANQGSEA. This CDR3 has 11 residues. Deletions cut 4 bases from V and 4 bases from J, with 7 bases between. The CDR3 loop reads CSVGSATEAFF. CDR3 nucleotides: TGCAGCGTTGGTTCGGCCACTGAAGCTTTCTTT.

The J gene is TRBJ2-6, the V gene TRBV4-2; D may be TRBD2 (6 bases). The CDR3 consists of 19 residues. CDR1 is LGHNA and CDR2 is YNFKEQ in the germline V gene. V was cut by 0 bases and J by 0 bases, with 15 bases left in between. CDR3 nucleotide sequence: TGTGCCAGCAGCCAAGAGGGGGTAGCGGTCTTCTCTGGGGCCAACGTCCTGACTTTC. This encodes CASSQEGVAVFSGANVLTF.

J is TRBJ1-2 and V is TRBV6-5; possibly TRBD1 for D (5 bases). Germline lookup yields CDR1 MNHEY and CDR2 SVGAGI. V gave up 0 bases and J gave up 0 bases, with 26 bases separating them. This CDR3 has 21 residues. The CDR3 loop is CASSYSTPGLGRLEANYGYTF. DNA of the CDR3: TGTGCCAGCAGTTACTCGACCCCGGGGCTCGGCCGATTAGAAGCTAACTATGGCTACACCTTC.

This clonotype has more than one count but fewer than ten. This chain links TRBV3-1 with TRBJ2-3; no firm D call. Germline CDR1 and CDR2: LGHDT and YNNKEL (reference sequence). The CDR3 extends over 16 amino acids. V lost 4 bases, J lost 4 bases, and 18 bases lay in between. DNA for the CDR3: TGTGCCAGCAGCCTATACCGGGCCCTAGGACCAGATACGCAGTATTTT. Protein product: CASSLYRALGPDTQYF.

Sample share makes this clonotype medium-sized. The rearrangement links TRBV6-2 or TRBV6-3 to TRBJ2-7; the match to TRBD1 covers 9 bases. The CDR3 contains 15 residues. V lost 6 bases and J lost 2; bases outside the gene matches: 8. CDR1 is MNHEY and CDR2 is SVGEGT in the germline V gene. The CDR3 spells CASSLGQGPTYEQYV. For the CDR3, the DNA is TGTGCCAGCAGCCTCGGACAGGGGCCAACCTACGAGCAGTACGTC.

The DNA of the CDR3 is TGTGCCAGTAGTGCTCTACAGGGGTACGAGCAGTACTTC. It specifies CASSALQGYEQYF. The rearrangement uses TRBV19 and TRBJ2-7; 7 positions match TRBD1. Germline CDR1 LNHDA, CDR2 SQIVND (reference sequence). Trimming cost V 5 bases and J 4 bases; bases outside gene matches: 5. The CDR3 consists of 13 residues.

This clonotype was detected many times. This chain uses TRBV5-1 with TRBJ2-7; 9 bases agree with TRBD1. CDR1 is SGHRS, CDR2 YFSETQ, per germline. The length of the CDR3 is 15 residues. V gave up 7 bases and J gave up 6 bases; unmatched junction bases: 14. Written as DNA, the CDR3 is TGCGCCAGCGCCCTGGGCCGGGACAGGGTGCGCGAGCAGTACTTC. Protein sequence: CASALGRDRVREQYF.

This clonotype was seen at least ten times. The genes are TRBV24-1 and TRBJ2-5; 8 bases agree with TRBD2. The germline V gene has CDR1 KGHDR and CDR2 SFDVKD. V trimming: 9 bases; J trimming: 2 bases; junction bases outside the gene matches: 10. The CDR3 covers 15 residues. In DNA form, the CDR3 reads TGTGCCACCGGCGCCAGCGGGGGAGATCAAGAGACCCAGTACTTC. Translation gives CATGASGGDQETQYF.

The J gene is TRBJ2-3, the V gene TRBV12-3 or TRBV12-4; 11 bases fit TRBD2. With 7 bases clipped from V and 2 bases from J, the junction kept 8 bases outside the gene matches. The CDR3 spans 16 residues. The CDR3 coding sequence is TGTGCCAGCACCCCATTAGCGGGGGGGATCACAGATACGCAGTATTTT. Translated, it gives CASTPLAGGITDTQYF.

This clonotype was seen a handful of times. The chain combines TRBV5-1 with TRBJ1-2; a weak D match, TRBD1 (5 bases). Germline V gives CDR1 SGHRS, CDR2 YFSETQ. V was shortened by 0 bases and J by 2 bases, with 14 bases between the two germline ends. The CDR3 loop spans 16 amino acids. CDR3 amino acids: CASSLDAGTGNYGYTF. The CDR3 region has the DNA TGCGCCAGCAGCTTGGACGCCGGGACGGGGAACTATGGCTACACCTTC. Filled out from reference TRBV5-1 and TRBJ1-2, the complete variable domain reads KAGVTQTPRYLIKTRGQQVTLSCSPISGHRSVSWYQQTPGQGLQFLFEYFSETQRNKGNFPGRFSGRQFSNSRSEMNVSTLELGDSALYLCASSLDAGTGNYGYTFGSGTRLTVV.

This clonotype occurred many times. The chain has TRBV29-1 and TRBJ2-7; D is unclear. Germline V gene lookup returns CDR1 SQVTM and CDR2 ANQGSEA. Between the trimmed V and J ends, which lost 2 bases and 1 base, there was a span of 12 bases. The CDR3 has 14 residues. The CDR3, as DNA: TGCAGCGTTGAACTAAAAGGCGAGTCCTACGAGCAGTACGTC. This gives the protein CSVELKGESYEQYV.

V is TRBV10-3 and J is TRBJ1-2; 9 bases fit TRBD1. The CDR3 sequence is 13 residues long. Germline V lookup: CDR1 ENHRY, CDR2 SYGVKD. The V segment lost 7 bases and the J segment 8 bases; nucleotides outside the gene matches: 8. The CDR3 reads CAIKPDRGGGYTF. The CDR3 region has the DNA TGTGCCATCAAACCGGACAGGGGTGGCGGCTACACCTTC.

This clonotype has only a few counts. This chain links TRBV5-1 with TRBJ2-3; 9 bases match TRBD2. The CDR3 runs to 17 residues. CDR1 and CDR2 from the germline V gene are SGHRS and YFSETQ. The V segment lost 3 bases and the J segment 4 bases; nucleotides outside the gene matches: 12. CDR3 nucleotide sequence: TGCGCCAGCAGCTGGCGGGAGGTAGTAGCGGGGGCAGATACGCAGTATTTT. As protein: CASSWREVVAGADTQYF.

In this sample, this clonotype turned up a few times. V gene TRBV3-1 combines with J gene TRBJ1-2, with 11 bases lining up with TRBD1. Germline CDR1 LGHDT, CDR2 YNNKEL (reference sequence). This CDR3 has 16 residues. The junction had 6 bases not matched to a gene; V was cut back by 1 base and J by 5 bases. The CDR3 DNA reads as TGTGCCAGCAGCCAAGCCCGGGACAGGGGGTTTTATGGCTACACCTTC. Protein product: CASSQARDRGFYGYTF.

The table lists this clonotype with many counts. This chain joins TRBV2 and TRBJ2-5; perhaps TRBD2 as D (5 bases). The CDR3 runs 14 residues. The V and J ends lost 2 bases and 9 bases respectively, with 16 bases between them. CDR1 SNHLY and CDR2 FYNNEI come from the germline V gene. CDR3 amino acids: CASSETRIGAAQYF. CDR3 sequence (DNA): TGTGCCAGCAGTGAAACCCGTATTGGAGCGGCCCAGTACTTC.

Ten or more counts support this clonotype. The chain uses TRBV20-1 and TRBJ2-5; tentative D call: TRBD1 (5 bases). There are 13 residues in the CDR3. The germline gives CDR1 DFQATT, CDR2 SNEGSKA (reference sequence). The V and J ends lost 6 bases and 1 base respectively, with 12 bases between them. The CDR3 DNA is TGCAGTGCCCGGACACTTAGCCAAGAGACCCAGTACTTC. Translated: CSARTLSQETQYF.

The sample holds a few counts of this clonotype. The rearrangement joins TRBV5-4 to TRBJ2-3, with 8 nucleotides matching TRBD2. There are 14 residues in the CDR3. With V trimmed by 7 bases and J by 2 bases, 6 bases remained unmatched. Germline CDR1 is SGHNT and CDR2 is YYREEE (reference sequence). The CDR3 nucleotides are TGTGCCAGCCGGAGTAGCGGGGTCACAGATACGCAGTATTTT. As protein: CASRSSGVTDTQYF.

Ten or more counts support this clonotype. The chain has TRBV12-3 or TRBV12-4 and TRBJ1-3; 9 positions agree with TRBD1. The trim removed 7 bases at V and 1 base at J, leaving 5 bases unmatched. This CDR3 comprises 15 residues. DNA for the CDR3: TGTGCCAGCATCCAGGACAGGGGATCTGGAAACACCATATATTTT. Protein product: CASIQDRGSGNTIYF.

Here the CDR3 DNA reads TGTGCCAGCAGCCTTGGGGGGACTAGTGGAGAGACCCAGTACTTC. Its protein is CASSLGGTSGETQYF. The chain couples TRBV7-2 to TRBJ2-5; 8 bases agree with TRBD2. The CDR3 is 15 residues long. The germline V gene encodes CDR1 SGHTA and CDR2 FQGNSA. Trimming removed 5 bases from V and 4 bases from J; junction bases left unmatched: 9.

This clonotype was observed at least ten times. This chain uses TRBV20-1 with TRBJ2-1; D gene ambiguous. Trimming pared 1 base from V and 9 bases from J, leaving 19 bases between. Germline CDR1 DFQATT, CDR2 SNEGSKA (reference sequence). This CDR3 region has 15 residues. CDR3 nucleotide sequence: TGCAGTGCTAGAGGGCTGATGTCTGATGCGACTGAGCAGTTCTTC. This translates into CSARGLMSDATEQFF.

This clonotype was counted at least ten times. The chain carries TRBV5-1 and TRBJ2-1; 10 bases agree with TRBD1. The CDR3 is 16 residues long. Per the germline V gene, CDR1 is SGHRS and CDR2 is YFSETQ. V gave up 5 bases and J gave up 5 bases; unmatched junction bases: 10. The CDR3: CASRSTGTGAHNEQFF. CDR3 sequence (DNA): TGCGCCAGCAGATCTACCGGGACAGGGGCCCACAATGAGCAGTTCTTC. Filled out from reference TRBV5-1 and TRBJ2-1, the complete variable domain reads KAGVTQTPRYLIKTRGQQVTLSCSPISGHRSVSWYQQTPGQGLQFLFEYFSETQRNKGNFPGRFSGRQFSNSRSEMNVSTLELGDSALYLCASRSTGTGAHNEQFFGPGTRLTVL.

This clonotype was seen repeatedly, ten times or more. The chain joins TRBV15 to TRBJ2-3; unclear D gene. The CDR3 loop spans 15 amino acids. CDR1 is LNHNV, CDR2 YYDKDF, per germline (reference sequence). Trimming took off 5 bases at V and 0 bases at J, with 12 bases between the two ends. This CDR3 is CATSPERTSTDTQYF. The CDR3, as DNA: TGTGCCACCAGCCCCGAACGAACGAGCACAGATACGCAGTATTTT.

A few counts support this clonotype. The chain recombines TRBV3-1 with TRBJ1-3; D ambiguous. Between the trimmed V and J ends, which lost 6 bases and 4 bases, there was a span of 10 bases. CDR1 LGHDT and CDR2 YNNKEL come from the germline V gene (reference sequence). The CDR3 length is 13 residues. CDR3 in amino acids: CASSPSDGNTIYF. The CDR3 nucleotides read TGTGCCAGCAGTCCATCTGACGGAAACACCATATATTTT.

This sequence joins TRBV7-2 and TRBJ2-5, with 7 bases that match TRBD2. CDR1 and CDR2 (germline): SGHTA, FQGNSA. The CDR3 sequence is 15 residues long. Unmatched junction bases numbered 5, after V lost 3 bases and J lost 1 base. The CDR3 here is CASSFSGPIQETQYF. The CDR3 DNA sequence: TGTGCCAGCAGCTTTAGCGGGCCCATCCAAGAGACCCAGTACTTC.

In its sample, this clonotype was seen a few times. The CDR3 region is CASSPGPGDYGYTF. The CDR3 nucleotides are TGTGCCAGCAGCCCGGGTCCGGGGGACTATGGCTACACCTTC. V is TRBV7-3 and J is TRBJ1-2; tentatively, D is TRBD1 (5 bases). Germline loops: CDR1 SGHTA, CDR2 FQGTGA. The CDR3 is 14 residues long. With 5 bases removed from V and 3 bases from J, the gap between germline ends came to 13 bases.

The V and J genes are TRBV20-1 and TRBJ2-3; 9 bases match TRBD2. The CDR3 totals 15 residues. The germline CDR1 and CDR2 sequences are DFQATT and SNEGSKA (reference sequence). V trimming: 3 bases; J trimming: 4 bases; junction bases outside the gene matches: 8. DNA for the CDR3: TGCAGTGCTAGGAATAGCGGGGGCTCGCCAGATACGCAGTATTTT. This gives the protein CSARNSGGSPDTQYF.

Many counts were recorded for this clonotype. The V gene is TRBV29-1, the J gene TRBJ2-3, with TRBD2 identical over 7 bases. The CDR3 loop spans 14 amino acids. With V trimmed by 2 bases and J by 4 bases, 6 bases remained unmatched. Germline V gives CDR1 SQVTM, CDR2 ANQGSEA. DNA for the CDR3: TGCAGCGTTGAAATCCAGCGGGAATCAGATACGCAGTATTTT. Protein: CSVEIQRESDTQYF.

The rearrangement uses TRBV25-1 and TRBJ2-3, with 8 positions matching TRBD2. Germline CDR1 MGHDK, CDR2 SYGVNS. Trimming cost V 3 bases and J 2 bases; bases outside gene matches: 10. The CDR3 is 17 amino acids. The CDR3 bases are TGTGCCAGCAGTGATCTCTTAGGCGGGGGGATCACAGATACGCAGTATTTT. Translating it yields CASSDLLGGGITDTQYF.

In this sample, this clonotype turned up a few times. The rearrangement joins TRBV25-1 to TRBJ1-2; unclear D gene. The CDR3 consists of 14 residues. CDR1 MGHDK and CDR2 SYGVNS come from the germline V gene. V gave up 9 bases and J gave up 2 bases, with 16 bases separating them. CDR3 in amino acids: CASSPLEINYGYTF. Written as DNA, the CDR3 is TGTGCCAGTTCCCCCCTGGAGATAAACTATGGCTACACCTTC.